The present TCR beta chain was sequenced within a study of shared T cell receptors in the human thymus. This CDR3 has 17 residues. Germline CDR1 SGHTA, CDR2 FQGNSA. V lost 2 bases to trimming and J lost 1 base, with 15 bases between them. The protocol was immunoSEQ multiplex PCR, while the TCRdb copy is restricted to in-frame clones and leaves out a portion. The repertoire has approximately 400,000 clones, just under 95% of them found once; the top ten carry about 0.02%. Sequencing was done on a sample of thymocytes. V is TRBV7-2 and J is TRBJ1-5; a weak D match, TRBD1 (6 bases). The clonotype comes from a human donor. CDR3 region: CASSLNPQGLSNQPQHF. CDR3 nucleotides: TGTGCCAGCAGCTTAAATCCCCAGGGGTTGAGCAATCAGCCCCAGCATTTT.